One T cell receptor (beta chain) is described in this entry. Its antigen is not yet known. Base qualities are not at hand, and no much larger clone is one base apart. A FACSAria II was used to sort memory CD4+ T cells, defined as single viable CD3+CD4+CD8-CD45RO+ cells. To determine CMV serostatus, a Roche Elecsys assay was used that detects serum IgG against CMV pp150, pp28, p38 and p52. After the samples were thawed, total CD4+ T cells were enriched through positive selection using CD4 magnetic microbeads. The samples came from a separate study whose specific focus was interrogating the CD4+ T cell memory repertoire. Peripheral blood mononuclear cells were isolated and cryopreserved following standard operating procedures; serum was stored at -80 °C. The staining relied on CD3-PerCP (BW264/56), CD4-APC (RPA-T4), CD45RO-PE (UCHT1) and CD8-Pacific Orange (3B5) antibodies, and Sytox blue was used to exclude non-viable cells.

This specimen comes from a study of memory CD4+ T cells and cytomegalovirus serostatus (dated by TCRdb to between 2018 and 2021). The study in broad terms: The cohort included approximately 35 healthy adults from Belgium, of whom 9 were CMV seropositive and approximately 25 were CMV seronegative. The study sequenced CD4+ memory TCRbeta repertoires of a Belgian cohort with known cytomegalovirus serostatus to replicate a published TCR-based CMV serostatus classifier.

At the junction V is shortened by 6 bases and J by 6 bases; bases outside the gene matches: 12. The CDR3 contains 16 residues, cysteine and phenylalanine counted. Solely the CDR3 DNA is kept, with 48 bases framed from the first base. CDR1 and CDR2, per the germline V gene, are MGHDK and SYGVNS. The Quick-DNA Microprep Kit was used to extract genomic DNA from the sorted cells. TCRbeta DNA was amplified with the immunoSEQ hsTCRbeta kit following the manufacturer's protocol. An Illumina MiSeq instrument was used to sequence the TCRbeta libraries. Per the original workflow: After out-of-frame sequences were removed, some 2.1 million distinct TCRbeta sequences remained, averaging about 67,000 per individual. Each individual was scored according to the count of some 160 previously reported CMV-associated TCRbeta sequences and the total productive distinct TCRbeta count. A beta-binomial model was reimplemented in Python, and scikit-learn random forests with default parameters were trained on data from the US cohort. On the Belgian cohort, classifier performance was reported as the median AUC, along with percentile confidence intervals, across 10,000 bootstrap iterations. Here the immuneACCESS table is served through TCRdb, limited to in-frame sequences with V and J called. Missing clones are a known gap in these copies; in checked studies unresolved V genes cover under half, and the rest lacks a known reason. Clonal size and the V and J genes are those of that table, whereas D and trimming came from the DNA. In all, the sample holds around 40,000 clones, and roughly 80% of those were seen once. The ten most abundant clones make up 0.7% to 0.8% of the sample.

Here is what the overall study found, with its caveats: CMV serostatus prediction reached a median bootstrapped AUC of about 0.95 with the original framework and over 0.8 with a US-trained random forest. Only CD4+CD45RO+ memory cells were sequenced, in contrast to the original study, which included naive and memory CD4+ and CD8+ populations. Of 164 previously reported CMV-associated TCRbeta sequences, approximately 70 appeared in the CD4+ memory repertoires, each in one to five individuals. The results were interpreted as suggesting that the CMV-associated TCR signature is mostly present in the CD4+ memory repertoire. A median bootstrapped AUC of around 0.94 with a 95% CI of 0.76-1.00 was achieved on the Belgian cohort by the original-framework classifier.

The specimen was memory CD4+ T cells from blood. This clonotype originated in an adult in good health and CMV-seronegative. The chain is encoded by TRBV25-1 joined to TRBJ2-4; 9 central bases correspond to TRBD2. The base sequence is TGTGCCAGCAGCGCCGCGGGGGGGGCGCGGGGAAACATTCAGTACTTC. Translated, it reads CASSAAGGARGNIQYF.